This T cell receptor beta chain was retrieved from a study of blood T cell repertoires in COVID-19. Produced via immunoSEQ multiplex PCR; TCRdb's table is partial and in-frame only. The data hold about 150,000 clones, with 80% to 90% observed a single time. The CDR3 has 15 amino acids. Trimming left V 7 bases short and J 4 bases short, with 19 bases between. Per the germline V gene, CDR1 is LNHDA and CDR2 is SQIVND (reference sequence). This chain links TRBV19 with TRBJ1-2; TRBD1 is a possible D gene (5 bases). The origin of this receptor is a man aged 45-65 years who had recovered from COVID-19. The sample was PBMCs or T cells enriched from blood (not recorded which). DNA of the CDR3: TGTGCCAGTACCCCATGGGGCGGATTAATCTATGGCTACACCTTC. It codes for CASTPWGGLIYGYTF. Combining the CDR3 with reference TRBV19 and TRBJ1-2 gives the whole variable domain DGGITQSPKYLFRKEGQNVTLSCEQNLNHDAMYWYRQDPGQGLRLIYYSQIVNDFQKGDIAEGYSVSREKKESFPLTVTSAQKNPTAFYLCASTPWGGLIYGYTFGSGTRLTVV.